These T cell receptor beta chains were read from a single sample in a study of cytomegalovirus exposure and HLA in healthy donors. Clones were sequenced by immunoSEQ multiplex PCR, and TCRdb holds only the in-frame ones, with some missing. The table includes 200,000 to 250,000 clones, about 74% detected once. The sequenced sample consisted of PBMCs. Receptor source: a man aged 40-49 years in good health and CMV-seronegative. The CDR3 runs from the conserved cysteine through the conserved F or W. D genes are given only for firm matches. Clone size, where shown, is once, few, many, or a class for clones that have expanded.

>TRBJ2-2|.|TRBV18|14|.
CASSPLTVTGELFF
TGTGCCAGCTCACCGCTGACAGTCACCGGGGAGCTGTTTTTT
>TRBJ2-1|.|TRBV6-6|14|TRBD2
CASSLAGASGEQFF
TGTGCCAGCAGTCTAGCGGGTGCCTCTGGTGAGCAGTTCTTC
>TRBJ1-1|few|TRBV19|11|.
CASSRQLMAFF
TGTGCCAGTAGTCGTCAACTTATGGCTTTCTTT
>TRBJ2-1|.|TRBV6-6|13|TRBD2
CASSYPGLEGMFF
TGTGCCAGCAGTTACCCAGGACTAGAAGGCATGTTCTTC
>TRBJ1-6|.|TRBV5-1|16|.
CASSLQIQGTASPLHF
TGCGCCAGCAGCTTACAGATACAGGGAACGGCTTCACCCCTCCACTTT
>TRBJ2-5|.|TRBV19|16|TRBD2
CASSSLLAGGVETQYF
TGTGCCAGTAGTTCGCTACTAGCGGGAGGAGTGGAGACCCAGTACTTC
>TRBJ1-2|.|TRBV7-9|14|.
CASSLGAASYGYTF
TGTGCCAGCAGCTTAGGGGCCGCTTCTTATGGCTACACCTTC
>TRBJ1-5|.|TRBV28|14|TRBD1
CASSLGDRAQPQHF
TGTGCCAGCAGTTTAGGGGACAGGGCTCAGCCCCAGCATTTT
>TRBJ2-5|.|TRBV7-9|16|TRBD2
CASSLAGGGREETQYF
TGTGCCAGCAGCTTAGCCGGGGGGGGCAGGGAAGAGACCCAGTACTTC
>TRBJ2-7|.|TRBV7-2|15|TRBD1
CASSQAGTGPYEQYF
TGTGCCAGCAGCCAAGCCGGGACAGGTCCCTACGAGCAGTACTTC
>TRBJ1-2|.|TRBV11-2|14|.
CASSPPGDRYGYTF
TGTGCCAGCAGCCCTCCGGGGGATCGCTATGGCTACACCTTC
>TRBJ2-7|.|TRBV5-6|15|TRBD1
CASSLGDRGSYEQYF
TGTGCCAGCAGCTTGGGGGACAGGGGATCCTACGAGCAGTACTTC
>TRBJ2-1|once|TRBV9|11|.
CASSWQDEQFF
TGTGCCAGCTCCTGGCAGGATGAGCAGTTCTTC
>TRBJ2-7|.|TRBV7-9|12|.
CASSLRDNEQYF
TGTGCCAGCAGCTTACGTGACAACGAGCAGTACTTC
>TRBJ2-1|.|TRBV5-1|15|TRBD1
CASSLGQGKYNEQFF
TGCGCCAGCAGCTTGGGACAGGGTAAATACAATGAGCAGTTCTTC
>TRBJ2-7|.|TRBV18|15|.
CASSPPGGLLYEQYF
TGTGCCAGCTCACCACCAGGGGGACTACTCTACGAGCAGTACTTC
>TRBJ1-1|.|TRBV7-9|16|TRBD1
CSSSQPGQGANTEAFF
TGTTCCAGCAGCCAACCGGGACAGGGGGCGAACACTGAAGCTTTCTTT
>TRBJ1-5|.|TRBV4-3|15|.
CASSQDRWDLEPQHF
TGCGCCAGCAGCCAAGATAGGTGGGACTTAGAGCCCCAGCATTTT
>TRBJ2-7|.|TRBV7-9|15|TRBD1
CASSPRDRDFSEQYF
TGTGCCAGCAGTCCTCGGGACAGGGATTTCTCCGAGCAGTACTTC
>TRBJ2-5|.|TRBV6-6|13|.
CASGGTAKETQYF
TGTGCCAGCGGAGGGACAGCTAAAGAGACCCAGTACTTC
>TRBJ1-2|.|TRBV19|17|.
CASSIPGFLLANYGYTF
TGTGCCAGTAGTATCCCGGGATTTCTCCTAGCTAACTATGGCTACACCTTC
>TRBJ2-1|.|TRBV5-6|16|.
CASSLPGLGAYNEQFF
TGTGCCAGCAGCCTACCGGGTCTAGGGGCCTACAATGAGCAGTTCTTC
>TRBJ2-1|.|TRBV5-1|14|TRBD1
CASSGGTGYNEQFF
TGCGCCAGCAGCGGGGGGACAGGCTACAATGAGCAGTTCTTC
>TRBJ1-1|.|TRBV5-1|17|.
CASSLLPRRDVNTEAFF
TGCGCCAGCAGCTTGCTCCCAAGACGGGATGTGAACACTGAAGCTTTCTTT
>TRBJ2-1|.|TRBV2|14|TRBD2
CASSELRELGEQFF
TGTGCCAGCAGTGAATTGCGGGAGCTCGGTGAGCAGTTCTTC
>TRBJ2-2|.|TRBV6-1|13|.
CASVGPNTGELFF
TGTGCCAGTGTGGGCCCGAACACCGGGGAGCTGTTTTTT
>TRBJ1-2|.|TRBV7-9|14|TRBD1
CSAPGENRGGGYTF
TGTTCCGCACCCGGGGAGAATCGAGGGGGCGGCTACACCTTC
>TRBJ1-1|.|TRBV11-2|13|.
CASSLSLNTEAFF
TGTGCCAGCAGCCTTTCTTTGAACACTGAAGCTTTCTTT
>TRBJ2-5|.|TRBV11-2|12|.
CASSQPGETQYF
TGTGCCAGCAGCCAACCCGGAGAGACCCAGTACTTC
>TRBJ1-6|.|TRBV10-1|13|.
CASSEQVASPLHF
TGCGCCAGCAGTGAACAGGTCGCGTCACCCCTCCACTTT
>TRBJ1-5|.|TRBV6-5|13|.
CASSYSDNQPQHF
TGTGCCAGCAGTTACAGCGACAATCAGCCCCAGCATTTT
>TRBJ1-2|once|TRBV28|14|TRBD1
CASSLGRTGYGYTF
TGTGCCAGCAGTTTAGGAAGGACAGGCTATGGCTACACCTTC